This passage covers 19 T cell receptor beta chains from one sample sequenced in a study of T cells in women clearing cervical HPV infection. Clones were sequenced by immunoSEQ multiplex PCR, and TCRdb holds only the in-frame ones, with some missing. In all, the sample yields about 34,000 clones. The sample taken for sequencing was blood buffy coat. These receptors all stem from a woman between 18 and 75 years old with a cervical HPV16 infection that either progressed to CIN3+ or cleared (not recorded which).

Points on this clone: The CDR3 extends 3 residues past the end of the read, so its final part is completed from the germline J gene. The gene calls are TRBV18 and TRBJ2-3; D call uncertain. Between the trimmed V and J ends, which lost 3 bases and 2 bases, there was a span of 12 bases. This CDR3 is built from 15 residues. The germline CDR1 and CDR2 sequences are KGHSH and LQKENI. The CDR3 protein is CASSPPSPLTDTQYF. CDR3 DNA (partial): TGTGCCAGCTCACCCCCCTCCCCCCTCACAGATACG. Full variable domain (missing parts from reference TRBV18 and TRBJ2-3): NAGVMQNPRHLVRRRGQEARLRCSPMKGHSHVYWYRQLPEEGLKFMVYLQKENIIDESGMPKERFSAEFPKEGPSILRIQQVVRGDSAAYFCASSPPSPLTDTQYFGPGTRLTVL.

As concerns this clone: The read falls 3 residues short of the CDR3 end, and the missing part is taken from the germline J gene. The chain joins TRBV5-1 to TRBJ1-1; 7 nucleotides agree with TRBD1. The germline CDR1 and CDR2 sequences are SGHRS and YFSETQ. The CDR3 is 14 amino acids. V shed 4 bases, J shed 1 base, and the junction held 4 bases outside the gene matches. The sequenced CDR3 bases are TGCGCCAGCAGCGGGACAGCCGCGAACACTGAA. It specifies CASSGTAANTE. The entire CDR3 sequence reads CASSGTAANTEAFF.

The CDR3 sequence is CASSMSVRYNEQFF. CDR3 DNA (partial): TGTGCCAGTAGTATGTCGGTACGGTACAATGAG. The V gene is TRBV19, the J gene TRBJ2-1; D gene uncertain. The CDR3 extends 3 residues past the end of the read, so its final part is completed from the germline J gene. CDR1 is LNHDA, CDR2 SQIVND, per germline (reference sequence). Between the trimmed V and J ends, which lost 3 bases and 4 bases, there was a span of 10 bases. The CDR3 is 14 residues long.

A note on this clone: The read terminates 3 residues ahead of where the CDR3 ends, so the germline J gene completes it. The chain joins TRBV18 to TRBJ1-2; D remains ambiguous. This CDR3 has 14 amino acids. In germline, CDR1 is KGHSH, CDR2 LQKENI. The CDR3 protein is CASSPRTSGIDYTF. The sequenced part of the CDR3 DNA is TGTGCCAGCTCACCCCGGACTAGCGGGATCGAC. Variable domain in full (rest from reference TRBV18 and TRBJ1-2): NAGVMQNPRHLVRRRGQEARLRCSPMKGHSHVYWYRQLPEEGLKFMVYLQKENIIDESGMPKERFSAEFPKEGPSILRIQQVVRGDSAAYFCASSPRTSGIDYTFGSGTRLTVV.

The CDR3 here is CASEMGASTEAFF. The part of the CDR3 DNA that was read is TGTGCTAGTGAGATGGGGGCCAGCACTGAA. This chain links TRBV12-5 with TRBJ1-1, with D tentatively TRBD1 (6 bases). The read comes to an end 3 residues before the CDR3 does, leaving the germline J gene to fill in the end. Germline CDR1 and CDR2: LGHNT and FRNRAP. V shed 7 bases and J shed 4 bases, with 13 bases lying between them. The CDR3 runs to 13 residues.

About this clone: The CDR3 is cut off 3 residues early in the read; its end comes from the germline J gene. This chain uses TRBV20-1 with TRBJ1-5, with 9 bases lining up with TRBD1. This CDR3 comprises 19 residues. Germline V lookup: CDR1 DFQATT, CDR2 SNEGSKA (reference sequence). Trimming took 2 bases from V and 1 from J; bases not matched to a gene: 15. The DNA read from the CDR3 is TGCAGTGCTAGAAGGCTACCGGGACAGGGCCTTGGGAGCAATCAGCCC. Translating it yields CSARRLPGQGLGSNQP. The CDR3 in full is CSARRLPGQGLGSNQPQHF.

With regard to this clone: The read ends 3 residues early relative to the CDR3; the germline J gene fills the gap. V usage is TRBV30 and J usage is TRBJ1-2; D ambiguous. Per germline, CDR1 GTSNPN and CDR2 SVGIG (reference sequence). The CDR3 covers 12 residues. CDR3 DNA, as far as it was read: TGTGCCTGGTCTCCGACATCTTACGAC. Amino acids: CAWSPTSYD. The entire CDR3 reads CAWSPTSYDYTF.

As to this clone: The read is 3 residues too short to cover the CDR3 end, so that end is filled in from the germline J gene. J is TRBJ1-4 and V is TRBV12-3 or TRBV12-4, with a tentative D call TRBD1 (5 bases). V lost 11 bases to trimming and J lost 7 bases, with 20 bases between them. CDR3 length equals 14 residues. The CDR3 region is CARTMTAYSEKLFF. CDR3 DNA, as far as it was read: TGTGCCCGCACCATGACAGCATACTCTGAAAAA.

The CDR3 loop is CASSDLAGGTDTQYF. The DNA read from the CDR3 is TGTGCCAGCAGTGATCTAGCGGGGGGCACAGATACG. The chain combines TRBV6-1 with TRBJ2-3, with TRBD2 matching over 10 bases. The sequence runs out 3 residues before the end of the CDR3; the remainder is reconstructed from the germline J gene. The CDR3 covers 15 residues. The V segment lost 3 bases and the J segment 1 base; nucleotides outside the gene matches: 1. Germline V gives CDR1 MNHNS, CDR2 SASEGT.

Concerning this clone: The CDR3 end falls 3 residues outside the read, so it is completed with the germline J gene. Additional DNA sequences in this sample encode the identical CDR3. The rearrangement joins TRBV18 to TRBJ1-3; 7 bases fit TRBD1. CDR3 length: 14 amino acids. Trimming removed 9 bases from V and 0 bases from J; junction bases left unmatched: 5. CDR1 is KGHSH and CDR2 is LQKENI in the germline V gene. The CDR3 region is CASKGALSGNTIYF. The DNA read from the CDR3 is TGTGCCAGTAAGGGGGCCCTCTCTGGAAACACC. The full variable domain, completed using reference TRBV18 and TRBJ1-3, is NAGVMQNPRHLVRRRGQEARLRCSPMKGHSHVYWYRQLPEEGLKFMVYLQKENIIDESGMPKERFSAEFPKEGPSILRIQQVVRGDSAAYFCASKGALSGNTIYFGEGSWLTVV.

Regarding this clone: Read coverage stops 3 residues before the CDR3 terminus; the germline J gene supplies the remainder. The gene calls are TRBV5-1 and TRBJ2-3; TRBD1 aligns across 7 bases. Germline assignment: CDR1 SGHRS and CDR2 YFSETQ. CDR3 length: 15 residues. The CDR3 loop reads CASSLLNGQEETQYF. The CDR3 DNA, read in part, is TGCGCCAGCAGCTTGCTTAACGGACAGGAAGAGACG.

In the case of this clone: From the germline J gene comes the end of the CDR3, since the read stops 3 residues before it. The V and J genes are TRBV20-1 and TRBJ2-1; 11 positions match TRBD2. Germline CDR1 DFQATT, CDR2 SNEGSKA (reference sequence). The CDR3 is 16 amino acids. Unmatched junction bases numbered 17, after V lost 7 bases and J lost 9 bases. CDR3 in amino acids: CSVLAGTSGQRSEQFF. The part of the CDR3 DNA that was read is TGCAGTGTCCTCGCCGGGACTAGCGGTCAACGGAGTGAG.

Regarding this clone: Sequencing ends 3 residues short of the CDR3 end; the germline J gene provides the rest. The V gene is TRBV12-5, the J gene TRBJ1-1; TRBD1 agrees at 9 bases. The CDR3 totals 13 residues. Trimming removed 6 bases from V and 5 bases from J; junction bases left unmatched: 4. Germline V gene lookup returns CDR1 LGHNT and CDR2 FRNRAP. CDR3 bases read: TGTGCTAGTGGCTCGACAGGGGGAACTGAA. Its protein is CASGSTGGTE. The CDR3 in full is CASGSTGGTEAFF.

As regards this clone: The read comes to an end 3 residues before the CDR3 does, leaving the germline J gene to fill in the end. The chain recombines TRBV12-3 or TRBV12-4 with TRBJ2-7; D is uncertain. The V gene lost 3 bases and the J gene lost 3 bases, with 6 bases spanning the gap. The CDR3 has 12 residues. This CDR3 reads CASSLANYEQYF. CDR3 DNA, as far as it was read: TGTGCCAGCAGTTTGGCCAACTACGAG.

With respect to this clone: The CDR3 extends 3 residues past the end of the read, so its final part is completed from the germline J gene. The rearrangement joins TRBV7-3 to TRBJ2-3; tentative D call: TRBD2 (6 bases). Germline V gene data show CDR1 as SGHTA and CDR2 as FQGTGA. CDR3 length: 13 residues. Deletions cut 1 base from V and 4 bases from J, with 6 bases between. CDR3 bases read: TGTGCCAGCAGCTTAAGGAGGGCAGATACG. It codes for CASSLRRADT. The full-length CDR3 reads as CASSLRRADTQYF.

Incomplete CDR3 DNA: TGTGCCAGCAGTGAAGATGCGGGTAGTGGGGAAAAA. The encoded protein is CASSEDAGSGEK. The CDR3 as a whole reads CASSEDAGSGEKLFF. The rearrangement joins TRBV2 to TRBJ1-4; D is uncertain. The DNA ends 3 residues before the CDR3 does, and the rest of the CDR3 is filled in from the germline J gene. The V gene's germline CDR1 is SNHLY and CDR2 FYNNEI. The CDR3 consists of 15 residues. The ends were cut back, 1 base at V and 8 bases at J, with 14 bases in the middle.

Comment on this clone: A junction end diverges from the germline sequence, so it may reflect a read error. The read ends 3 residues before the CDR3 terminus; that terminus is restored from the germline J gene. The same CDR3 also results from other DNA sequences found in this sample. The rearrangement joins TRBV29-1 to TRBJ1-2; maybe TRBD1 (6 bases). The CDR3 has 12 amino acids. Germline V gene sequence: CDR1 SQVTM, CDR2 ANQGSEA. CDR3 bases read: TGCAGCGTGGTTCAAGGGGGGGATGGG. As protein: CSVVQGGDG. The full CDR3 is CSVVQGGDGYTF.

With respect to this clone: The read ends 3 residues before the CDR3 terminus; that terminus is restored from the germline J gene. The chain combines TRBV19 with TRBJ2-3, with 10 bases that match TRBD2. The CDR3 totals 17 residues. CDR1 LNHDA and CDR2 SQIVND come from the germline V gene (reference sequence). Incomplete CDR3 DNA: TGTGCCAGTAGTATAATGGCTAGCGGGGGCGGAAGGGAGACG. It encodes CASSIMASGGGRET. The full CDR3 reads CASSIMASGGGRETQYF.

The CDR3 protein is CASSSRDRAEQYF. CDR3 DNA (partial): TGTGCCAGCAGCTCCCGTGACAGGGCCGAG. The chain uses TRBV7-2 and TRBJ2-7; 7 nucleotides line up with TRBD1. The CDR3 extends 3 residues past the end of the read, so its final part is completed from the germline J gene. This CDR3 contains 13 residues. V was clipped by 4 bases and J by 6 bases; unmatched bases: 6. From germline, CDR1 is SGHTA and CDR2 FQGNSA.